The next 29 T cell receptor beta chains were all read from a single sample in a study of CD8 T cells in Susac syndrome. The RNA, about 0.5 to 1 ug, was put through reverse transcription using random hexamers. MiXCR was run by TCRdb on the immunoSEQ multiplex PCR reads, yielding one entry per CDR3 protein. Among around 150,000 distinct CDR3 sequences listed, around 96% were seen once. Sequenced: CD4+ T cells from PBMCs. All receptors come from a human donor with multiple sclerosis.

This clonotype has only a few counts. The V call is TRBV4-1, the J call TRBJ2-7; 7 nucleotides align to TRBD2. With V trimmed by 4 bases and J by 1 base, 10 bases remained unmatched. Germline V gives CDR1 MGHRA, CDR2 YSYEKL. The CDR3 extends over 16 amino acids. The CDR3 DNA reads as TGCGCCAGCAGCCCTTGGCTAGCGCGGGGGTCCTACGAGCAGTACTTC. Its protein is CASSPWLARGSYEQYF.

The chain links TRBV29-1 to TRBJ2-5; D is perhaps TRBD2 (6 bases). The CDR3 consists of 17 residues. Trimming cost V 5 bases and J 5 bases, with 27 bases left between them. Germline lookup yields CDR1 SQVTM and CDR2 ANQGSEA. Written as DNA, the CDR3 is TGCAGCGTTCAACAGGACTATCGTAGAAGTGAGATGGAGACCCAGTACTTC. Translated: CSVQQDYRRSEMETQYF.

The rearrangement uses TRBV7-9 and TRBJ2-5; the D gene is possibly TRBD2 (6 bases). The CDR3 extends over 14 amino acids. From germline, CDR1 is SEHNR and CDR2 FQNEAQ (reference sequence). Trimming removed 3 bases at V and 7 bases at J, with 15 bases between. CDR3 protein: CASSFIGGEGTQYF. The CDR3 DNA reads TGTGCCAGCAGCTTTATCGGAGGGGAAGGGACCCAGTACTTC.

The J gene is TRBJ2-5, the V gene TRBV29-1; 10 bases fit TRBD2. With 6 bases clipped from V and 4 bases from J, the junction kept 8 bases outside the gene matches. CDR1 is SQVTM, CDR2 ANQGSEA, per germline. The CDR3 is 14 residues long. The CDR3 DNA reads as TGCAGCGTCGTGCTAGCGGGGGAGGGAGAGACCCAGTACTTC. The encoded protein is CSVVLAGEGETQYF.

This clonotype was recorded once. The rearrangement joins TRBV5-1 to TRBJ1-4, with a possible D match to TRBD1 (6 bases). CDR3 size: 16 residues. Trimming removed 0 bases at V and 4 bases at J, with 13 bases between. In germline, CDR1 is SGHRS, CDR2 YFSETQ. CDR3 in amino acids: CASSLEPGGLNEKLFF. DNA for the CDR3: TGCGCCAGCAGCTTGGAGCCGGGGGGCCTTAATGAAAAACTGTTTTTT.

This chain uses TRBV7-8 with TRBJ2-2; 13 bases align to TRBD2. The CDR3 covers 13 residues. Germline V gene lookup returns CDR1 SGHVS and CDR2 FQNEAQ. J gave up 6 bases and V 10 bases, and 2 bases lay outside the gene matches. The CDR3 bases are TGTGCCACTACTAGCGGGGGGGCCGGGGAGCTGTTTTTT. It yields the protein CATTSGGAGELFF.

The V and J genes are TRBV20-1 and TRBJ2-7, with D perhaps TRBD1 (6 bases). V lost 2 bases to trimming and J lost 3 bases, with 8 bases between them. From germline, CDR1 is DFQATT and CDR2 SNEGSKA (reference sequence). The CDR3 loop spans 12 amino acids. The CDR3 DNA follows: TGCAGTGCTAGACAGGACAGCTACGAGCAGTACTTC. It codes for CSARQDSYEQYF.

The genes are TRBV7-2 and TRBJ2-6; D may correspond to TRBD1 or TRBD2 (5 bases each). Germline values: CDR1 SGHTA, CDR2 FQGNSA. This CDR3 contains 16 residues. The V end lost 6 bases, the J end lost 3 bases, and 15 bases lay between the germline ends. The CDR3 loop is CASSFFPGRGANVLTF. CDR3 sequence (DNA): TGTGCCAGCAGTTTCTTTCCGGGGCGTGGGGCCAACGTCCTGACTTTC.

This clonotype was observed once. V gene TRBV29-1 combines with J gene TRBJ2-2, with D possibly matching TRBD2 (6 bases). Per the germline V gene, CDR1 is SQVTM and CDR2 is ANQGSEA. Trimming left V 4 bases short and J 2 bases short, with 14 bases between. The CDR3 covers 15 residues. The CDR3 is CSVVGGPENTGELFF. In nucleotides, the CDR3 is TGCAGCGTTGTGGGGGGACCTGAAAACACCGGGGAGCTGTTTTTT.

This clonotype was counted a single time. The chain links TRBV11-2 to TRBJ1-2; a weak D match, TRBD1 (6 bases). CDR1 and CDR2 from the germline V gene are SGHAT and FQNNGV. Trimming took 5 bases from V and 1 from J, leaving 14 bases between them. This CDR3 is 15 amino acids long. The CDR3 loop reads CASSPGQFNNYGYTF. The CDR3, as DNA: TGTGCCAGCAGCCCCGGACAGTTTAATAACTATGGCTACACCTTC.

V usage is TRBV9 and J usage is TRBJ2-1, with a tentative D call TRBD1 (5 bases). This CDR3 comprises 14 residues. Trimming shortened V by 0 bases and J by 10 bases, and 14 bases separated the two germline ends. Germline V gives CDR1 SGDLS, CDR2 YYNGEE. The DNA of the CDR3 is TGTGCCAGCAGCGTAGGTCCCAGGGAACCAGAGCAGTTCTTC. Its translation: CASSVGPREPEQFF.

The chain links TRBV20-1 to TRBJ2-1; the match to TRBD2 covers 11 bases. V trimming: 3 bases; J trimming: 7 bases; junction bases outside the gene matches: 8. CDR1 and CDR2 from the germline V gene are DFQATT and SNEGSKA (reference sequence). CDR3 size: 15 residues. This CDR3 is CSASRSGGAGNEQFF. In nucleotides, the CDR3 is TGCAGTGCTAGCCGTAGCGGGGGGGCCGGGAATGAGCAGTTCTTC.

CDR3 bases: TGCAGTGCTAACCCCAATAGCGGGAGAGGAGAGACCCAGTACTTC. Protein sequence: CSANPNSGRGETQYF. The chain has TRBV20-1 and TRBJ2-5; 9 bases match TRBD2. Germline CDR1 is DFQATT and CDR2 is SNEGSKA (reference sequence). The CDR3 extends over 15 amino acids. The junction had 10 bases not matched to a gene; V was cut back by 4 bases and J by 4 bases.

The rearrangement joins TRBV6-1 to TRBJ2-7; the D gene could be TRBD1 or TRBD2 (5 bases each). The CDR3 totals 16 residues. The V end lost 6 bases, the J end lost 6 bases, and 24 bases lay between the germline ends. Germline lookup yields CDR1 MNHNS and CDR2 SASEGT. The chain's CDR3 is CASSRDPRITRVEQYF. Here the CDR3 DNA reads TGTGCCAGCAGCCGGGACCCCCGGATAACCCGTGTCGAGCAGTACTTC.

CDR3 sequence reads: CSAPGQGADYGYTF. The CDR3 DNA reads TGCAGTGCGCCCGGACAGGGGGCGGACTATGGCTACACCTTC. This sequence joins TRBV20-1 and TRBJ1-2; 11 bases are shared with TRBD1. CDR1 and CDR2 from the germline V gene are DFQATT and SNEGSKA (reference sequence). This CDR3 contains 14 residues. Unmatched junction bases numbered 6, after V lost 6 bases and J lost 3 bases.

A word on this clonotype: The junction and the germline gene differ at one end; a read error may be behind it. The chain is built from TRBV20-1 and TRBJ1-5, with TRBD1 as a possible D gene (5 bases). Germline loops: CDR1 DFQATT, CDR2 SNEGSKA (reference sequence). This CDR3 is 13 amino acids long. This CDR3 is CSAGDSYNQPQHF. The CDR3 nucleotides are TGCAGTGCTGGAGACAGCTACAATCAGCCCCAGCATTTT.

V is TRBV11-2 and J is TRBJ2-7; 8 bases map to TRBD1. Per the germline V gene, CDR1 is SGHAT and CDR2 is FQNNGV. V was clipped by 6 bases and J by 0 bases; unmatched bases: 10. The CDR3 has 16 amino acids. CDR3 residues: CASSRGRQGSSYEQYF. CDR3 in DNA: TGTGCCAGCAGTCGTGGGAGACAGGGGAGCTCCTACGAGCAGTACTTC.

The rearrangement links TRBV10-3 to TRBJ1-2; D is ambiguous. CDR1 is ENHRY and CDR2 is SYGVKD in the germline V gene. There are 10 residues in the CDR3. Deletions cut 8 bases from V and 6 bases from J, with 7 bases between. In DNA, the CDR3 is TGTGCCATCGGGGTGGATGGCTACACCTTC. Amino acid sequence: CAIGVDGYTF.

The chain recombines TRBV30 with TRBJ2-5; weak D call: TRBD2 (6 bases). The CDR3 is made up of 12 amino acids. Germline CDR1 is GTSNPN and CDR2 is SVGIG (reference sequence). V shed 8 bases and J shed 1 base, with 11 bases lying between them. In nucleotides, the CDR3 is TGTGCCGGGGACGGGGGCCAAGAGACCCAGTACTTC. It specifies CAGDGGQETQYF. The full variable domain, with the rest looked up from reference TRBV30 and TRBJ2-5, is SQTIHQWPATLVQPVGSPLSLECTVEGTSNPNLYWYRQAAGRGLQLLFYSVGIGQISSEVPQNLSASRPQDRQFILSSKKLLLSDSGFYLCAGDGGQETQYFGPGTRLLVL.

The chain couples TRBV29-1 to TRBJ2-5; a weak D match, TRBD1 (6 bases). The V gene lost 3 bases and the J gene lost 2 bases, with 16 bases spanning the gap. In germline, CDR1 is SQVTM, CDR2 ANQGSEA. The CDR3 extends over 15 amino acids. The CDR3 spells CSVEQRTAKQETQYF. Written as DNA, the CDR3 is TGCAGCGTTGAGCAGAGGACAGCAAAGCAAGAGACCCAGTACTTC.

V gene TRBV9 combines with J gene TRBJ1-2; D gene uncertain. The CDR3 is made up of 13 amino acids. V was clipped by 3 bases and J by 2 bases, with 8 bases between them. Germline V gene sequence: CDR1 SGDLS, CDR2 YYNGEE. The CDR3 nucleotides read TGTGCCAGCAGCGCCGCCGTAAACTATGGCTACACCTTC. Its protein is CASSAAVNYGYTF.

The genes are TRBV20-1 and TRBJ2-3; D possibly corresponds to TRBD2 (5 bases). The CDR3 consists of 11 residues. V was cut by 2 bases and J by 9 bases, with 9 bases left in between. Germline V lookup: CDR1 DFQATT, CDR2 SNEGSKA (reference sequence). The CDR3: CSARLRGTQYF. In DNA form, the CDR3 reads TGCAGTGCTAGACTCCGGGGAACGCAGTATTTT.

V is TRBV29-1 and J is TRBJ1-4; D is unclear. Germline-derived CDR1 and CDR2 are SQVTM and ANQGSEA. Trimming pared 5 bases from V and 8 bases from J, leaving 9 bases between. The length of the CDR3 is 11 residues. DNA for the CDR3: TGCAGCGTTCGTACGGGGGAAAAACTGTTTTTT. Translation gives CSVRTGEKLFF.

Only one count was recorded for this clonotype. The V gene is TRBV20-1, the J gene TRBJ1-1; the D gene is possibly TRBD1 (5 bases). CDR1 and CDR2 from the germline V gene are DFQATT and SNEGSKA (reference sequence). Trimming stripped 6 bases from V and 2 bases from J, with 19 bases between. The CDR3 has 15 amino acids. This CDR3 is CSAAGSLDRNTEAFF. The DNA of the CDR3 is TGCAGTGCCGCTGGTTCCCTCGACAGAAACACTGAAGCTTTCTTT.

This chain connects TRBV9 to TRBJ2-5; TRBD1 matches 10 bases. The CDR3 is 18 amino acids. V lost 1 base to trimming and J lost 0 bases; unmatched junction nucleotides: 9. Germline V gives CDR1 SGDLS, CDR2 YYNGEE. The CDR3 DNA reads as TGTGCCAGCAGCGTAAGGGACAGGGGAAACGGACACCAAGAGACCCAGTACTTC. It encodes CASSVRDRGNGHQETQYF.

The chain links TRBV5-4 to TRBJ1-6; D might be TRBD1 (5 bases). Germline V CDR1 and CDR2: SGHNT, YYREEE (reference sequence). The CDR3 runs 16 residues. Deletions cut 4 bases from V and 7 bases from J, with 18 bases between. The CDR3 coding sequence is TGTGCCAGCAGCCCACATCCTGCGACAGCCAATTCACCCCTCCACTTT. It encodes CASSPHPATANSPLHF.

This sequence joins TRBV28 and TRBJ2-7; tentatively, D is TRBD2 (6 bases). The CDR3 extends over 14 amino acids. The V end was cut by 10 bases, the J end by 6 bases, with 22 bases between. Per germline, CDR1 MDHEN and CDR2 SYDVKM. CDR3 DNA sequence: TGTGCCACCTCACACCCGGGCGGGGCGGTCGAGCAGTACTTC. This translates into CATSHPGGAVEQYF.

The chain couples TRBV7-2 to TRBJ2-2; weak D call: TRBD2 (6 bases). Trimming left V 1 base short and J 1 base short, with 10 bases between. Germline V gene sequence: CDR1 SGHTA, CDR2 FQGNSA. This CDR3 comprises 16 residues. CDR3 sequence reads: CASSLVRTMNTGELFF. The CDR3 nucleotides are TGTGCCAGCAGCTTAGTCAGGACTATGAACACCGGGGAGCTGTTTTTT.

J is TRBJ1-1 and V is TRBV4-1; a weak D match, TRBD1 (5 bases). This CDR3 is built from 16 residues. Trimming took off 1 base at V and 4 bases at J, with 16 bases between the two ends. CDR1 is MGHRA and CDR2 is YSYEKL in the germline V gene. The CDR3 here is CASSQGGGSGSTEAFF. The DNA for the CDR3 is TGCGCCAGCAGCCAAGGGGGGGGTAGCGGGAGCACTGAAGCTTTCTTT.